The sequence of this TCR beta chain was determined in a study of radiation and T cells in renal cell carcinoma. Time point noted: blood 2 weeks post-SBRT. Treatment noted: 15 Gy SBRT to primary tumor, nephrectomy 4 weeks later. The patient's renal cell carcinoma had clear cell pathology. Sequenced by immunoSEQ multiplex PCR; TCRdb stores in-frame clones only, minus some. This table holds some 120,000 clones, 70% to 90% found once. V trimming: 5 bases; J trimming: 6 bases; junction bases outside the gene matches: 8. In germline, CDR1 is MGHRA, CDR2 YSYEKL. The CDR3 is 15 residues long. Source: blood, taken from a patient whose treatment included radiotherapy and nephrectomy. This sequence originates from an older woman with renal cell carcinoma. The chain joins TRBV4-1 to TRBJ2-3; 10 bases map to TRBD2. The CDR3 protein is CASSLQRGGPDTQYF. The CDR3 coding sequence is TGCGCCAGCAGCTTACAGCGGGGGGGCCCCGATACGCAGTATTTT.